One and the same sample provided the 26 T cell receptor beta chains below, sequenced in a study of CD8+ T cells in alopecia areata (dated by TCRdb to 2017 to 2018). Library method: the immunoSEQ multiplex PCR assay. RNA was extracted from all samples and reverse transcribed into cDNA as template for TCR sequencing. This immuneACCESS table, as held by TCRdb, lists in-frame sequences with V and J called but not all clones. Of the missing ones, under half trace to an unresolved V gene in checked studies; the others have no known cause. In this sample the table shows about 110,000 clones, around 59% of which occur a single time. The ten largest clones capture 20% to 25% of the sample. Sequencing was performed on CD8+ T cells sorted from blood. Receptor source: a human donor in good health.

Only a few counts were recorded for this clone. The sample contains more than one DNA sequence encoding this CDR3. This chain joins TRBV4-2 and TRBJ2-3; perhaps D is TRBD1 or TRBD2 (6 bases each). V was cut by 3 bases and J by 0 bases, with 10 bases left in between. CDR1 is LGHNA, CDR2 YNFKEQ, per germline. The CDR3 consists of 15 residues. The CDR3 loop is CASSQEGGSTDTQYF. The CDR3, as DNA: TGTGCCAGCAGCCAGGAGGGGGGAAGCACAGATACGCAGTATTTT.

CDR3 in amino acids: CSVTGQVPGSGANVLTF. The CDR3 region has the DNA TGCAGCGTTACTGGACAGGTCCCTGGGAGCGGGGCCAACGTCCTGACTTTC. V is TRBV29-1 and J is TRBJ2-6; 7 positions agree with TRBD1. Germline V gives CDR1 SQVTM, CDR2 ANQGSEA. The trim removed 5 bases at V and 4 bases at J, leaving 14 bases unmatched. The CDR3 covers 17 residues.

J is TRBJ2-1 and V is TRBV5-1; tentative D call: TRBD2 (6 bases). Germline V gene data show CDR1 as SGHRS and CDR2 as YFSETQ. V was clipped by 2 bases and J by 0 bases, with 9 bases between them. The CDR3 has 15 residues. The CDR3 is CASSFTTSSYNEQFF. CDR3 in DNA: TGCGCCAGCAGCTTCACGACTAGCTCCTACAATGAGCAGTTCTTC.

The sample holds a few counts of this clone. V usage is TRBV9 and J usage is TRBJ1-2; D unclear. From germline, CDR1 is SGDLS and CDR2 YYNGEE. This CDR3 is 14 amino acids long. Trimming took 0 bases from V and 4 from J, leaving 10 bases between them. DNA of the CDR3: TGTGCCAGCAGCGTAGCTTCACTAAGCTATGGCTACACCTTC. As protein: CASSVASLSYGYTF.

The V call is TRBV5-1, the J call TRBJ1-5, with 8 positions matching TRBD1. Looked up from germline, CDR1 is SGHRS and CDR2 is YFSETQ. The CDR3 consists of 14 residues. J lost 2 bases, V lost 4 bases, and 2 bases had no gene match. This CDR3 reads CASSVTGGNQPQHF. The CDR3 bases are TGCGCCAGCAGCGTGACAGGGGGCAATCAGCCCCAGCATTTT.

This chain connects TRBV2 to TRBJ1-4, with D uncertain. Germline CDR1 is SNHLY and CDR2 is FYNNEI. CDR3 size: 13 residues. Deletions cut 3 bases from V and 8 bases from J, with 10 bases between. CDR3 DNA sequence: TGTGCCAGCAGTGAGCCTGTTTGGGAAAAACTGTTTTTT. Encoded protein: CASSEPVWEKLFF.

The V gene is TRBV28, the J gene TRBJ2-1; weak D call: TRBD2 (6 bases). Trimming shortened V by 2 bases and J by 9 bases, and 14 bases separated the two germline ends. The CDR3 contains 14 residues. Germline CDR1 reads MDHEN; CDR2 reads SYDVKM. The CDR3 is CASSLIPSGSEQFF. CDR3 nucleotide sequence: TGTGCCAGCAGTTTAATCCCCTCCGGGAGTGAGCAGTTCTTC. The full variable domain, its missing parts supplied by reference TRBV28 and TRBJ2-1, is DVKVTQSSRYLVKRTGEKVFLECVQDMDHENMFWYRQDPGLGLRLIYFSYDVKMKEKGDIPEGYSVSREKKERFSLILESASTNQTSMYLCASSLIPSGSEQFFGPGTRLTVL.

The chain recombines TRBV4-1 with TRBJ2-7; a possible D gene is TRBD2 (6 bases). This CDR3 region has 21 residues. Trimming stripped 2 bases from V and 4 bases from J, with 33 bases between. Germline CDR1 MGHRA, CDR2 YSYEKL. CDR3: CASSQRAGLGLGYPRLYEQYF. CDR3 DNA: TGCGCCAGCAGCCAAAGAGCGGGTCTCGGGCTTGGGTACCCTAGGTTGTACGAGCAGTACTTC.

The rearrangement uses TRBV29-1 and TRBJ1-2; 7 bases are a match to TRBD1. With 6 bases clipped from V and 3 bases from J, the junction kept 7 bases outside the gene matches. The germline gives CDR1 SQVTM, CDR2 ANQGSEA. This CDR3 comprises 13 residues. The CDR3 region is CSVQTGSDYGYTF. CDR3 sequence (DNA): TGCAGCGTCCAGACAGGGAGCGACTATGGCTACACCTTC.

The gene calls are TRBV27 and TRBJ2-7; D perhaps matches TRBD1 (5 bases). The CDR3 has 16 amino acids. Germline V lookup: CDR1 MNHEY, CDR2 SMNVEV (reference sequence). V lost 3 bases and J lost 2, with 17 bases in between. CDR3 sequence: CASSFIGRGKAYEQYF. The CDR3 nucleotides are TGTGCCAGCAGTTTCATCGGAAGGGGTAAAGCCTACGAGCAGTACTTC.

This clone was seen more than once but under ten times. V is TRBV2 and J is TRBJ2-3, with no clear D. CDR1 is SNHLY and CDR2 is FYNNEI in the germline V gene. Trimming stripped 4 bases from V and 2 bases from J, with 7 bases between. CDR3 length: 13 amino acids. The CDR3 region is CASSGSYTDTQYF. In DNA form, the CDR3 reads TGTGCCAGCAGTGGTTCATACACAGATACGCAGTATTTT.

Only a few counts were recorded for this clone. The chain joins TRBV11-2 to TRBJ1-1, with D maybe TRBD1 (6 bases). CDR3 length: 14 residues. V shed 5 bases and J shed 1 base, with 11 bases lying between them. Germline V lookup: CDR1 SGHAT, CDR2 FQNNGV. CDR3 coding DNA: TGTGCCAGCAGCCCACCGGGACAGAACACTGAAGCTTTCTTT. Translating it yields CASSPPGQNTEAFF.

The chain combines TRBV4-3 with TRBJ2-1, with D perhaps TRBD1 (5 bases). CDR1 and CDR2 (germline): LGHNA, YSLEER. Trimming cost V 0 bases and J 4 bases, with 7 bases left between them. This CDR3 is built from 14 residues. The CDR3 region is CASSQDRAYNEQFF. CDR3 nucleotide sequence: TGCGCCAGCAGCCAAGACAGGGCTTACAATGAGCAGTTCTTC.

This rearrangement joins TRBV5-4 to TRBJ2-1, with 7 bases matching TRBD1. J gave up 8 bases and V 3 bases, and 11 bases lay outside the gene matches. There are 15 residues in the CDR3. Germline V CDR1 and CDR2: SGHNT, YYREEE (reference sequence). CDR3 coding DNA: TGTGCCAGCAGCTCTGAGATGACAGGGCTGGATGAGCAGTTCTTC. The encoded protein is CASSSEMTGLDEQFF.

This clone was seen only once. V and J are TRBV5-6 and TRBJ1-1, with 8 bases identical to TRBD1. The ends lost 0 bases at V and 4 bases at J; junction bases unmatched: 5. CDR3 length: 15 residues. Germline CDR1 SGHDT, CDR2 YYEEEE. The CDR3 coding sequence is TGTGCCAGCAGCTTGGGGCAGGGGGCTGGCACTGAAGCTTTCTTT. This encodes CASSLGQGAGTEAFF.

The chain links TRBV5-1 to TRBJ1-6; 9 nucleotides agree with TRBD1. Germline V gene data show CDR1 as SGHRS and CDR2 as YFSETQ. This CDR3 has 19 amino acids. V gave up 2 bases and J gave up 9 bases; unmatched junction bases: 18. The CDR3 DNA is TGCGCCAGCAGCTTCAGGGGACAGGGCTACTTATTCCCAAGTTCACCCCTCCACTTT. This encodes CASSFRGQGYLFPSSPLHF.

The V call is TRBV29-1, the J call TRBJ2-2, with 10 nucleotides matching TRBD2. V shed 7 bases and J 5 bases; nucleotides not matched to a gene: 4. Germline V gene lookup returns CDR1 SQVTM and CDR2 ANQGSEA. The CDR3 length is 13 residues. For the CDR3, the DNA is TGCAGCGCCGCTAGCGGGAGAACCGGGGAGCTGTTTTTT. It yields the protein CSAASGRTGELFF.

The genes are TRBV5-1 and TRBJ2-3; 8 nucleotides agree with TRBD1. V lost 0 bases and J lost 1; bases outside the gene matches: 7. Germline V gene data show CDR1 as SGHRS and CDR2 as YFSETQ. The CDR3 totals 17 residues. CDR3 DNA: TGCGCCAGCAGCTTGGGCCAGGGGGCATTTGGCACAGATACGCAGTATTTT. Residues: CASSLGQGAFGTDTQYF. Full variable domain (rest looked up from reference TRBV5-1 and TRBJ2-3): KAGVTQTPRYLIKTRGQQVTLSCSPISGHRSVSWYQQTPGQGLQFLFEYFSETQRNKGNFPGRFSGRQFSNSRSEMNVSTLELGDSALYLCASSLGQGAFGTDTQYFGPGTRLTVL.

The genes are TRBV19 and TRBJ1-1; D unclear. The CDR3 is 14 residues long. Germline lookup yields CDR1 LNHDA and CDR2 SQIVND (reference sequence). V lost 2 bases and J lost 7, with 14 bases in between. The CDR3 here is CASSINPFNGEAFF. The CDR3 DNA sequence: TGTGCCAGTAGTATAAACCCTTTCAACGGTGAAGCTTTCTTT.

The table lists this clone with a count of one. The genes are TRBV29-1 and TRBJ2-1, with D perhaps being TRBD1 or TRBD2 (5 bases each). Trimming removed 4 bases at V and 3 bases at J, with 16 bases between. This CDR3 spans 15 amino acids. Germline assignment: CDR1 SQVTM and CDR2 ANQGSEA. CDR3 nucleotide sequence: TGCAGCGTTGGTGTATTGGGGGACCTCTACAATGAGCAGTTCTTC. It yields the protein CSVGVLGDLYNEQFF.

This chain uses TRBV11-2 with TRBJ2-7; D ambiguous. V was cut by 0 bases and J by 3 bases, with 12 bases left in between. Per germline, CDR1 SGHAT and CDR2 FQNNGV. The CDR3 spans 15 residues. CDR3 region: CASSLDLGSFYEQYF. CDR3 DNA: TGTGCCAGCAGCTTAGATCTCGGTTCGTTCTACGAGCAGTACTTC.

This sequence joins TRBV30 and TRBJ2-7; 9 bases fit TRBD1. The CDR3 covers 19 residues. Germline CDR1 and CDR2: GTSNPN and SVGIG (reference sequence). The V gene end was trimmed by 3 bases and the J gene end by 0 bases; junction bases not matched to a gene: 18. The CDR3 nucleotides read TGTGCCTGGAGGGCCTCCGGGACAGGGAGTGAACACTTCTCCTACGAGCAGTACTTC. It codes for CAWRASGTGSEHFSYEQYF.

The chain recombines TRBV19 with TRBJ2-1; D unclear. The CDR3 runs 13 residues. V was pared by 3 bases and J by 6 bases, with 9 bases between. Germline CDR1 and CDR2: LNHDA and SQIVND (reference sequence). The CDR3 region has the DNA TGTGCCAGTAGTATTTTGGGGATCAATGAGCAGTTCTTC. Protein product: CASSILGINEQFF.

This clone has just a few counts. The V gene is TRBV15, the J gene TRBJ2-6; TRBD1 matches at 12 bases. With V trimmed by 0 bases and J by 2 bases, 8 bases remained unmatched. This CDR3 spans 20 amino acids. Per the germline V gene, CDR1 is LNHNV and CDR2 is YYDKDF (reference sequence). CDR3 region: CATSREGDRGQIPGANVLTF. The CDR3 region has the DNA TGTGCCACCAGCAGAGAGGGGGACAGGGGGCAAATTCCTGGGGCCAACGTCCTGACTTTC.

This clone was observed a single time. V and J are TRBV11-2 and TRBJ2-7, with TRBD1 matching 8 bases. Trimming took 1 base from V and 6 from J; bases not matched to a gene: 2. The V gene's germline CDR1 is SGHAT and CDR2 FQNNGV. This CDR3 has 13 amino acids. For the CDR3, the DNA is TGTGCCAGCAGCTTAGGGCAGGGGGCCGAGCAGTACTTC. As protein: CASSLGQGAEQYF.

This clone was detected only a few times. CDR3 bases: TGTGCCAGCTCAGTAGACGGGGGAAAACTGTTTTTT. It specifies CASSVDGGKLFF. The chain combines TRBV18 with TRBJ1-4; tentatively, D is TRBD1 (5 bases). V was trimmed by 5 bases and J by 10 bases, leaving 11 bases between them. CDR3 length equals 12 residues. Germline V gene lookup returns CDR1 KGHSH and CDR2 LQKENI.